The T cell receptor beta chain described here comes from a study of blood T cell repertoires in COVID-19. Study details: Acute-phase and convalescent COVID-19 samples originated in the United States, Italy and Spain. In each case, the material was cDNA or gDNA derived from T cells, B-cell-depleted T cells, or PBMCs.

Germline V lookup: CDR1 LNHDA, CDR2 SQIVND (reference sequence). CDR3 length: 14 amino acids. V lost 3 bases, J lost 1 base, and 9 bases lay in between. In the authors' methods: Nucleated cell counts were estimated from reference gene primer amplification. Clones were read by immunoSEQ multiplex PCR, and TCRdb kept only the in-frame ones, dropping some. V and J calls and clone size follow that table, whereas D and trimming were derived from the DNA. Altogether 350,000 to 450,000 clones are present, about 90% being singletons, with the ten largest covering 0.95% to 1.5%. This clone was counted a single time.

This receptor was identified in a man aged 40-55 years with acute or convalescent COVID-19. The chain couples TRBV19 to TRBJ2-5; D is uncertain. The sequencing sample was made of peripheral blood. This CDR3 is CASSIYGPQETQYF. The DNA of the CDR3 is TGTGCCAGTAGTATTTATGGGCCCCAAGAGACCCAGTACTTC.